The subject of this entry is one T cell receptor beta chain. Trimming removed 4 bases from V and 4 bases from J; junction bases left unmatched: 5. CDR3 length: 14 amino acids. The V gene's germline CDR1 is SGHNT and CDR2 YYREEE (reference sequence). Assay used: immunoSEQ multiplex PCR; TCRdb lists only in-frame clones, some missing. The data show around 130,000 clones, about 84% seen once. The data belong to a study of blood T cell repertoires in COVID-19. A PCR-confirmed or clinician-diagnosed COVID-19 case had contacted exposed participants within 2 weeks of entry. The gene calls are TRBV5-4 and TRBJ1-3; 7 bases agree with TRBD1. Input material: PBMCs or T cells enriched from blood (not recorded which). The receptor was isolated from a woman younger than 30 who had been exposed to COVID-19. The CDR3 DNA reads TGTGCCAGCAGCCGGGACAGCCTCGGAAACACCATATATTTT. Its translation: CASSRDSLGNTIYF.